This T cell receptor (beta chain) came from a study of blood T cell repertoires in COVID-19. In this sample, this clone turned up many times. TCRdb's table, derived via immunoSEQ multiplex PCR, lists solely in-frame clones and lacks some. The table has hundreds of thousands of clones, 80% to 85% seen once. V lost 2 bases to trimming and J lost 7 bases; unmatched junction nucleotides: 1. Germline lookup yields CDR1 MNHEY and CDR2 SVGEGT. The CDR3 sequence is 13 residues long. The sequence was obtained from a woman in her sixties with active or convalescent COVID-19. The rearrangement joins TRBV6-2 or TRBV6-3 to TRBJ2-1; 8 positions agree with TRBD1. Sequencing used peripheral blood. This chain's CDR3 is CASSYRTGNEQFF. The CDR3 nucleotides are TGTGCCAGCAGTTACCGGACAGGGAATGAGCAGTTCTTC.